This T cell receptor beta chain was sequenced for a study of blood T cells in healthy people across ages. This clonotype was observed a few times. Its antigen remains unidentified. Whole-study results and caveats: Older age coincided with a roughly linear decline in TCR beta diversity per million T cells.

Combining a sample-barcoded 5' primer with a J-beta primer mix, a second PCR ran for about 7 to 11 cycles. One entry per CDR3 protein, called by TCRdb with MiXCR from the 5' RACE reads. The data contain about 700,000 distinct CDR3 sequences, approximately 30% of them singletons. The CDR3 runs 15 residues. Germline V lookup: CDR1 LGHNA, CDR2 YSLEER. V lost 1 base and J lost 9; bases outside the gene matches: 6. The chain couples TRBV4-3 to TRBJ2-2; 9 bases are shared with TRBD1. Sequencing was carried out using blood. The TCR sequence derives from a woman aged 80 or over in good health. CDR3 protein: CASSQAGTGPRELFF. CDR3 DNA: TGCGCCAGCAGCCAAGCCGGGACAGGGCCGAGGGAGCTGTTTTTT.